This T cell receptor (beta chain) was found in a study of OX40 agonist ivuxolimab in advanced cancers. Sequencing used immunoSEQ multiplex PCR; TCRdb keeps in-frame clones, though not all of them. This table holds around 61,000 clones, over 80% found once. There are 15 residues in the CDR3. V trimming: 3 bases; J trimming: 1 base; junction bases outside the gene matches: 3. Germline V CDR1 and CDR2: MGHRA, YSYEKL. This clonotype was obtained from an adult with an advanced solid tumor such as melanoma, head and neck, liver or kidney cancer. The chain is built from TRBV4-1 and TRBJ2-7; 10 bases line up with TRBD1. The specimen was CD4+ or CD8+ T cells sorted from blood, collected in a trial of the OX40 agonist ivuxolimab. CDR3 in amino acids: CASSQGTGESYEQYF. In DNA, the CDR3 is TGCGCCAGCAGCCAGGGGACAGGGGAATCCTACGAGCAGTACTTC.